These 13 T cell receptor beta chains share one sample of origin, sequenced in a study of regulatory T cells in long-lasting Graves disease. With iRepertoire HTBI primers and Arm-PCR of CDR3 regions, TCR beta libraries were built. TCRdb reprocessed the multiplex PCR reads via MiXCR and lists one record per CDR3 protein. In the table there are some 370,000 distinct CDR3 sequences, 23% of which are singletons. The sample's time point: persistent/refractory GD, antithyroid drugs over 5 years with positive TRAb. PBMC RNA was the source of the TCR library. Sequencing was performed on peripheral blood mononuclear cells (PBMCs), taken when the disease was refractory, from a patient treated with antithyroid drugs. The receptors derive from a woman between 35 and 50 years old with Graves disease.

This clonotype was observed a handful of times. V is TRBV20-1 and J is TRBJ2-7, with 7 bases aligning to TRBD2. CDR3 size: 15 residues. Germline V gives CDR1 DFQATT, CDR2 SNEGSKA (reference sequence). After removal of 1 base from V and 3 bases from J, the junction contained 9 bases not matched to a gene. The CDR3 DNA reads as TGCAGTGCTAGAGGAGAGGCTAGCGGACTCTACGAGCAGTACTTC. It encodes CSARGEASGLYEQYF.

This clonotype was observed once. CDR3 sequence reads: CSASVPGAGLVYGYTF. The CDR3 DNA sequence: TGCAGTGCTAGCGTCCCGGGGGCAGGACTTGTCTATGGCTACACCTTC. J is TRBJ1-2 and V is TRBV20-1, with D perhaps TRBD1 (6 bases). V lost 3 bases and J 4 bases, leaving 21 bases between the germline ends. Per the germline V gene, CDR1 is DFQATT and CDR2 is SNEGSKA (reference sequence). This CDR3 is built from 16 residues.

This rearrangement joins TRBV3-1 to TRBJ2-7; D is ambiguous. Per the germline V gene, CDR1 is LGHDT and CDR2 is YNNKEL (reference sequence). This CDR3 has 15 residues. V lost 1 base and J 9 bases, leaving 19 bases between the germline ends. CDR3 nucleotide sequence: TGTGCCAGCAGCCAAGGGGTTGGGATGTCGGTGTGGCAGTACTTC. It encodes CASSQGVGMSVWQYF.

Many counts were recorded for this clonotype. This chain links TRBV6-1 with TRBJ2-7; 8 bases are a match to TRBD1. Losses at the gene ends were 3 bases for V and 1 base for J; bases not matched to a gene: 5. The CDR3 is made up of 15 amino acids. Germline V CDR1 and CDR2: MNHNS, SASEGT. DNA for the CDR3: TGTGCCAGCAGTGAGGGACAGGAGTTTTCCTACGAGCAGTACTTC. This encodes CASSEGQEFSYEQYF.

In this sample, this clonotype turned up many times. The chain recombines TRBV12-3 or TRBV12-4 with TRBJ2-7; TRBD2 aligns across 10 bases. The CDR3 runs 15 residues. V trimming: 6 bases; J trimming: 2 bases; junction bases outside the gene matches: 7. CDR3 sequence (DNA): TGTGCCAGCAGGACCGGGACTAGCGCAGCCTACGAGCAGTACTTC. Protein product: CASRTGTSAAYEQYF.

This chain connects TRBV28 to TRBJ2-1; 7 bases align to TRBD2. The CDR3 spans 15 residues. Germline V gene lookup returns CDR1 MDHEN and CDR2 SYDVKM. V shed 6 bases and J 10 bases; nucleotides not matched to a gene: 15. The CDR3: CASSQLAGRRLEQFF. The CDR3 bases are TGTGCCAGCAGCCAGTTAGCGGGCAGGCGTTTGGAGCAGTTCTTC. The full variable domain, rest sourced from reference TRBV28 and TRBJ2-1, is DVKVTQSSRYLVKRTGEKVFLECVQDMDHENMFWYRQDPGLGLRLIYFSYDVKMKEKGDIPEGYSVSREKKERFSLILESASTNQTSMYLCASSQLAGRRLEQFFGPGTRLTVL.

The chain uses TRBV6-1 and TRBJ2-1; the D gene is possibly TRBD2 (6 bases). CDR3 size: 13 residues. V dropped 5 bases and J dropped 9 bases, with 14 bases sitting between them. Germline V gene lookup returns CDR1 MNHNS and CDR2 SASEGT. In DNA, the CDR3 is TGTGCCAGCAGTCAAACTAGCTATGGTGAGCAGTTCTTC. This gives the protein CASSQTSYGEQFF.

This clonotype has more than one count but fewer than ten. The chain has TRBV20-1 and TRBJ2-7; 9 positions agree with TRBD1. Germline V CDR1 and CDR2: DFQATT, SNEGSKA (reference sequence). The ends lost 8 bases at V and 2 bases at J; junction bases unmatched: 13. The CDR3 totals 15 residues. The CDR3 nucleotides read TGCAGTTTCGCTTTACCGGGACAGGGACCCTACGAGCAGTACTTC. As protein: CSFALPGQGPYEQYF.

This clonotype was counted many times. J is TRBJ2-5 and V is TRBV7-2, with D unclear. This CDR3 has 13 residues. Germline lookup yields CDR1 SGHTA and CDR2 FQGNSA. With 3 bases removed from V and 2 bases from J, the gap between germline ends came to 7 bases. The CDR3 loop reads CASSLVLQETQYF. CDR3 DNA sequence: TGTGCCAGCAGCTTGGTCCTACAAGAGACCCAGTACTTC.

The rearrangement links TRBV28 to TRBJ1-2; perhaps TRBD1 as D (6 bases). Germline V gives CDR1 MDHEN, CDR2 SYDVKM. The germline V and J ends were trimmed by 6 bases and 4 bases, with 18 bases remaining between them. This CDR3 is built from 15 residues. The CDR3 DNA reads as TGTGCCAGCAGCTCAGGAGCGGACAGCGGCTATGGCTACACCTTC. It encodes CASSSGADSGYGYTF.

This clonotype occurred once. This sequence joins TRBV6-1 and TRBJ2-2, with 7 bases aligning to TRBD1. With V trimmed by 5 bases and J by 6 bases, 6 bases remained unmatched. This CDR3 has 14 amino acids. CDR1 is MNHNS, CDR2 SASEGT, per germline. The CDR3 bases are TGTGCCAGCAGTCTTACCGGACAGGCCGGGGAGCTGTTTTTT. Protein sequence: CASSLTGQAGELFF.

The genes are TRBV20-1 and TRBJ2-7; 8 bases are shared with TRBD1. J was trimmed by 7 bases and V by 2 bases; bases with no gene match: 4. Germline V gene lookup returns CDR1 DFQATT and CDR2 SNEGSKA (reference sequence). The CDR3 covers 12 residues. The CDR3 bases are TGCAGTGCTAGACAGGGGGCGAGTGAGCAGTACTTC. It is translated as CSARQGASEQYF.

The chain links TRBV20-1 to TRBJ2-7, with D perhaps matching TRBD2 (6 bases). The CDR3 has 13 amino acids. CDR1 and CDR2 from the germline V gene are DFQATT and SNEGSKA (reference sequence). Deletions cut 2 bases from V and 3 bases from J, with 11 bases between. The chain's CDR3 is CSARTGEHYEQYF. The CDR3 nucleotides read TGCAGTGCTAGAACGGGGGAACACTACGAGCAGTACTTC.